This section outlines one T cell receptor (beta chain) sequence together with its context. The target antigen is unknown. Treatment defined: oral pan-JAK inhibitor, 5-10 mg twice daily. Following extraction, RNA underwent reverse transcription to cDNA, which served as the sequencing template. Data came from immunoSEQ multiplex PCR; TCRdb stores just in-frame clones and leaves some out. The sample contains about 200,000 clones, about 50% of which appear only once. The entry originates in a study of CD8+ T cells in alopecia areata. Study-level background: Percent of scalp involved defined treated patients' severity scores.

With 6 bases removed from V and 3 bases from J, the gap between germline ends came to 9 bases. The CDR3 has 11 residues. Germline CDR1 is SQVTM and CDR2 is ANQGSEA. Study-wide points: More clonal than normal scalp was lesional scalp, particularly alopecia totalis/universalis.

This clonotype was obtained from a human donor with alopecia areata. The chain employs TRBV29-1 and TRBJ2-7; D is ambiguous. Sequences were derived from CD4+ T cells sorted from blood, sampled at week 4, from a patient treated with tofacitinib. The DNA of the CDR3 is TGCAGCGTGGCAGTCAGCTACGAGCAGTACTTC. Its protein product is CSVAVSYEQYF.